What follows are 14 T cell receptor beta chains derived from one specimen sequenced in a study of metastatic and nonmetastatic thyroid tumors. TCRdb re-called the PCR reads via MiXCR. The profile shows approximately 31,000 clones, roughly 30% of them singletons. Thyroid surgery took place with no prior treatment in any patient. The sequenced sample was blood. These receptors all stem from a female donor with papillary thyroid cancer or a benign thyroid nodule (not recorded which). Some clones in this sample may be carry-over from other donors' samples.

This clone has a handful of counts. The chain links TRBV10-1 to TRBJ2-1, with 10 bases lining up with TRBD2. Germline V gene sequence: CDR1 WNHNN, CDR2 SYGVQD (reference sequence). V lost 3 bases and J lost 7; bases outside the gene matches: 6. CDR3 length equals 15 residues. In DNA, the CDR3 is TGCGCCAGCAGTGAAAAAGCGGGAGGGCCGAATGAGCAGTTCTTC. Its protein product is CASSEKAGGPNEQFF.

This clone was counted ten times or more. This chain connects TRBV6-1 to TRBJ2-4; a weak D match, TRBD1 (6 bases). CDR1 MNHNS and CDR2 SASEGT come from the germline V gene. Trimming cost V 4 bases and J 0 bases, with 13 bases left between them. This CDR3 spans 16 amino acids. In DNA form, the CDR3 reads TGTGCCAGCAGTGCCCGACAGGATCTAGCCAAAAACATTCAGTACTTC. Protein: CASSARQDLAKNIQYF.

This clone was detected ten times or more. The V gene is TRBV20-1, the J gene TRBJ2-1, with 7 bases lining up with TRBD1. The CDR3 is made up of 14 amino acids. Losses at the gene ends were 5 bases for V and 7 bases for J; bases not matched to a gene: 11. In germline, CDR1 is DFQATT, CDR2 SNEGSKA (reference sequence). The CDR3 DNA is TGCAGTGCTGGGAGAGGGGCAGGGGGAAATGAGCAGTTCTTC. Its protein is CSAGRGAGGNEQFF.

This chain links TRBV24-1 with TRBJ1-1; D call uncertain. CDR3 length: 13 residues. Germline V gene sequence: CDR1 KGHDR, CDR2 SFDVKD. V was trimmed by 5 bases and J by 0 bases, leaving 6 bases between them. The CDR3 is CATSATMNTEAFF. The CDR3 DNA reads as TGTGCCACCAGTGCAACTATGAACACTGAAGCTTTCTTT.

The chain joins TRBV7-6 to TRBJ1-1; possible D gene TRBD1, 5 bases. The CDR3 totals 13 residues. V lost 1 base, J lost 7 bases, and 10 bases lay in between. CDR1 SGHVS and CDR2 FNYEAQ come from the germline V gene. The CDR3 nucleotides read TGTGCCAGCAGCTTAGATGGGGGGAGTGAAGCTTTCTTT. It yields the protein CASSLDGGSEAFF.

This clone has ten or more counts. This chain joins TRBV18 and TRBJ2-5, with D uncertain. Trimming cost V 4 bases and J 5 bases, with 11 bases left between them. CDR1 KGHSH and CDR2 LQKENI come from the germline V gene. The CDR3 has 13 amino acids. In nucleotides, the CDR3 is TGTGCCAGCTCACAATATACCTTGGAGACCCAGTACTTC. Translation gives CASSQYTLETQYF.

This clone has only a few counts. The V and J genes are TRBV6-5 and TRBJ1-4, with unresolved D. V dropped 9 bases and J dropped 3 bases, with 11 bases sitting between them. The CDR3 has 13 residues. Germline V gene sequence: CDR1 MNHEY, CDR2 SVGAGI. CDR3 residues: CASGLVANEKLFF. In DNA, the CDR3 is TGTGCCAGTGGGTTGGTAGCTAATGAAAAACTGTTTTTT.

This clone showed up many times. This rearrangement joins TRBV20-1 to TRBJ1-2; the D is unclear. The length of the CDR3 is 14 residues. Germline CDR1 and CDR2: DFQATT and SNEGSKA (reference sequence). V was shortened by 0 bases and J by 0 bases, with 8 bases between the two germline ends. The CDR3 spells CSARDSIANYGYTF. DNA for the CDR3: TGCAGTGCTAGAGACAGCATCGCTAACTATGGCTACACCTTC.

This clone has at least ten counts. The chain recombines TRBV7-9 with TRBJ2-5; TRBD1 agrees at 7 bases. This CDR3 has 15 residues. The germline V gene encodes CDR1 SEHNR and CDR2 FQNEAQ (reference sequence). With V trimmed by 4 bases and J by 2 bases, 7 bases remained unmatched. CDR3: CASSSDRRIQETQYF. The CDR3 region has the DNA TGTGCCAGCAGCTCGGACAGGAGAATTCAAGAGACCCAGTACTTC.

The table lists this clone with many counts. This chain connects TRBV20-1 to TRBJ2-1, with D tentatively TRBD1 or TRBD2 (5 bases each). The germline V gene encodes CDR1 DFQATT and CDR2 SNEGSKA (reference sequence). The CDR3 length is 14 residues. Trimming took off 3 bases at V and 7 bases at J, with 16 bases between the two ends. The CDR3 nucleotides read TGCAGTGCTAGTGTCGGGGCCCCCCTAAATGAGCAGTTCTTC. Its protein is CSASVGAPLNEQFF.

Only one count was recorded for this clone. The CDR3, as DNA: TGTGCCAGCAGCTCCTGGACTAGCGGGTACAATGAGCAGTTCTTC. Its translation: CASSSWTSGYNEQFF. The chain uses TRBV11-2 and TRBJ2-1, with 11 bases fitting TRBD2. The CDR3 consists of 15 residues. The germline gives CDR1 SGHAT, CDR2 FQNNGV. V was clipped by 4 bases and J by 4 bases; unmatched bases: 3.

The chain carries TRBV5-1 and TRBJ2-2; D is perhaps TRBD1 or TRBD2 (5 bases each). The germline V gene encodes CDR1 SGHRS and CDR2 YFSETQ. Trimming took 4 bases from V and 6 from J, leaving 16 bases between them. This CDR3 is 15 amino acids long. This CDR3 reads CASSPEALGAGELFF. As DNA, the CDR3 is TGCGCCAGCAGCCCCGAGGCCCTGGGGGCCGGGGAGCTGTTTTTT.

Worth noting for this clone: The sample holds other DNA sequences that translate to the same CDR3. The chain uses TRBV24-1 and TRBJ2-7, with D unresolved. The ends were cut back, 3 bases at V and 6 bases at J, with 11 bases in the middle. CDR3 size: 13 residues. CDR1 is KGHDR and CDR2 is SFDVKD in the germline V gene. For the CDR3, the DNA is TGTGCCACCAGTGATAGAACCTCCCTCGAGCAGTACTTC. Its translation is CATSDRTSLEQYF.

With regard to this clone: A junction boundary mismatches the germline segment, possibly from a read error. This sequence joins TRBV12-3 or TRBV12-4 and TRBJ2-1; 8 bases fit TRBD2. The CDR3 has 14 residues. CDR3 bases: TGTGCCAGCAGCTTAGCGGGACTCTACAATGAGCAGTTCTTC. Translation: CASSLAGLYNEQFF.